This entry features one T cell receptor beta chain sequence. The data stem from a study of blood T cell repertoires in COVID-19. Study summary: T cells, B-cell-depleted T cells, or PBMCs supplied cDNA or gDNA.

Original handling: By means of reference gene primer amplification, nucleated cell counts were estimated. Measured with immunoSEQ multiplex PCR; TCRdb has only the in-frame clones, and not every one. D and trimming come from the DNA, and the V and J calls and clone size come from that table. The data contain around 30,000 clones, about 80% of them singletons. Germline V gene lookup returns CDR1 SQVTM and CDR2 ANQGSEA. V was clipped by 7 bases and J by 8 bases; unmatched bases: 10. This CDR3 has 13 residues. Sequenced sample: peripheral blood. The chain employs TRBV29-1 and TRBJ2-1; 8 nucleotides line up with TRBD1. The clonotype comes from a human donor in a cohort sampled during active COVID-19. The CDR3 here is CSDRAGGPYEQFF. CDR3 coding DNA: TGCAGCGATAGGGCAGGGGGCCCTTATGAGCAGTTCTTC.